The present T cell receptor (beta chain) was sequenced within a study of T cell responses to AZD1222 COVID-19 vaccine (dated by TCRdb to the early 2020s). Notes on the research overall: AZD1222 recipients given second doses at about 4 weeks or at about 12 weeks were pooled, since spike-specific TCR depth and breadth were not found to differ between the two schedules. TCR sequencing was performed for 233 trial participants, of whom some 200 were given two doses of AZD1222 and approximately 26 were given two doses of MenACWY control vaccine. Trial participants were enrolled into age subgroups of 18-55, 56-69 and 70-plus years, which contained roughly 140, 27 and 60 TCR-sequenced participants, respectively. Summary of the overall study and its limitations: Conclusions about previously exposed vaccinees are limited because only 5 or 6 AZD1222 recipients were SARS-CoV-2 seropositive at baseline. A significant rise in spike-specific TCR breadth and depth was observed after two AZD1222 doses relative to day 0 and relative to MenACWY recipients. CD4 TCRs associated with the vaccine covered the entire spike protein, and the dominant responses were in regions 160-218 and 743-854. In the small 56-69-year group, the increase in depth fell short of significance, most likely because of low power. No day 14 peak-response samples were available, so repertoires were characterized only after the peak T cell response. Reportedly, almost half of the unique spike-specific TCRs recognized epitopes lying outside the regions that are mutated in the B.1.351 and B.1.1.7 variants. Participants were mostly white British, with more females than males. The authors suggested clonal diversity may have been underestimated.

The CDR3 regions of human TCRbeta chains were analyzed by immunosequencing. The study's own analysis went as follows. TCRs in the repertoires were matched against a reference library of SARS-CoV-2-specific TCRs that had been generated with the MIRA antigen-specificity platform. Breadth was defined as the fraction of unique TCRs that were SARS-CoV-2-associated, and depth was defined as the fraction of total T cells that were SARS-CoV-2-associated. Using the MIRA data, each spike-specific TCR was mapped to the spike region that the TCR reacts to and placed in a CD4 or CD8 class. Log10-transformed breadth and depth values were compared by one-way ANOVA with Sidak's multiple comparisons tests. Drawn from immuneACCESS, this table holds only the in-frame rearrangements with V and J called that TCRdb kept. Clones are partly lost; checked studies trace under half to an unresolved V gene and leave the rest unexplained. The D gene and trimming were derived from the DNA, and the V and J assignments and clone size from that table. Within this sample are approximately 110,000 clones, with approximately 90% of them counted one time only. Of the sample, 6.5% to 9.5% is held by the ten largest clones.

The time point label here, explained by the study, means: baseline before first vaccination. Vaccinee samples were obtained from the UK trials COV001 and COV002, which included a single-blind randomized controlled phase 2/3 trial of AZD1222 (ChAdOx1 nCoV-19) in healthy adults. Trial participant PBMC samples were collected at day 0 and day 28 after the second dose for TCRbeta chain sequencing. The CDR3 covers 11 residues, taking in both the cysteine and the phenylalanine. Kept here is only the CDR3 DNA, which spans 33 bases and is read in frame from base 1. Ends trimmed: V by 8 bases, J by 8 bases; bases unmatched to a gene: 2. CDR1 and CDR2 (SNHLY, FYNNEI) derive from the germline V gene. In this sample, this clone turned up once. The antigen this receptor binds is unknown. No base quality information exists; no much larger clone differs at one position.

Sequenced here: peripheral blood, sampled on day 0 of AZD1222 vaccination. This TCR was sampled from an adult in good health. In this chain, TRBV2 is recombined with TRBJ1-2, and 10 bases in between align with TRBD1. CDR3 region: CASDRGLGYTF. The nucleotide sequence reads TGTGCCAGCGACAGGGGGCTAGGCTACACCTTC.